This entry lists 27 T cell receptor beta chains sequenced from one sample in a study of human T cells and chemical hapten exposure. From the RACE reads, TCRdb called clonotypes with MiXCR, one entry per CDR3 protein. The sample contains approximately 91,000 distinct CDR3 sequences, around 10% of which appear only once. Stated time point: patch test 2, 6 weeks after DPC sensitization. Documented treatment: therapeutic diphenylcyclopropenone sensitization with weekly scalp DPC. The material sequenced was whole blood, taken in connection with sensitization to the hapten diphenylcyclopropenone (DPC). The source is a man aged 18 to 35 with alopecia areata. Some clones in this sample may be carry-over from other donors' samples.

The chain carries TRBV29-1 and TRBJ2-5, with D unclear. Germline V gives CDR1 SQVTM, CDR2 ANQGSEA. The V end lost 6 bases, the J end lost 1 base, and 9 bases lay between the germline ends. The CDR3 has 12 residues. The CDR3 DNA sequence: TGCAGCGTCCCCCGCCCCCAAGAGACCCAGTACTTC. Protein product: CSVPRPQETQYF.

This clonotype was counted at least ten times. The chain has TRBV11-2 and TRBJ2-5; 8 bases fit TRBD2. The CDR3 is made up of 13 amino acids. Germline trimming cut 5 bases from V and 2 bases from J; bases unmatched to any gene: 1. Germline values: CDR1 SGHAT, CDR2 FQNNGV. This CDR3 is CASSSGGQETQYF. The CDR3 DNA is TGTGCCAGCAGCAGCGGGGGTCAAGAGACCCAGTACTTC.

This clonotype showed up just a few times. The rearrangement joins TRBV6-2 or TRBV6-3 to TRBJ2-7; no reliable D call. CDR1 and CDR2 from the germline V gene are MNHEY and SVGEGT. This CDR3 has 14 amino acids. With 5 bases removed from V and 2 bases from J, the gap between germline ends came to 13 bases. CDR3 in DNA: TGTGCCAGCAGTACCGGGCCCCGGCCCTACGAGCAGTACTTC. It specifies CASSTGPRPYEQYF.

This clonotype appeared a few times. The chain uses TRBV19 and TRBJ2-3; 7 bases are shared with TRBD1. This CDR3 region has 15 residues. With 6 bases clipped from V and 3 bases from J, the junction kept 9 bases outside the gene matches. In germline, CDR1 is LNHDA, CDR2 SQIVND (reference sequence). The CDR3 spells CASRTTGYWTDTQYF. The CDR3 DNA reads as TGTGCCAGTAGAACGACAGGGTACTGGACAGATACGCAGTATTTT.

This rearrangement joins TRBV29-1 to TRBJ1-2; D ambiguous. Trimming left V 3 bases short and J 14 bases short, with 16 bases between. Germline lookup yields CDR1 SQVTM and CDR2 ANQGSEA. The CDR3 runs 11 residues. The CDR3 bases are TGCAGCGTTGACTTCGTTGGTGCTACAACCTTC. Translation gives CSVDFVGATTF.

This clonotype was recorded a few times. This CDR3 is CASSEWTVDTGELFF. Here the CDR3 DNA reads TGCGCCAGCAGTGAGTGGACAGTAGACACCGGGGAGCTGTTTTTT. The V and J genes are TRBV10-2 and TRBJ2-2; TRBD1 might be the D (6 bases). This CDR3 region has 15 residues. Germline V gene sequence: CDR1 WSHSY, CDR2 SAAADI. V lost 1 base to trimming and J lost 3 bases, with 9 bases between them.

This clonotype has only a few counts. This chain connects TRBV2 to TRBJ1-2; weak D call: TRBD1 (6 bases). V lost 4 bases to trimming and J lost 3 bases, with 9 bases between them. The CDR3 is 13 residues long. The germline V gene encodes CDR1 SNHLY and CDR2 FYNNEI. The CDR3: CASSGSGDYGYTF. The CDR3 DNA is TGTGCCAGCAGTGGCTCAGGGGACTATGGCTACACCTTC.

In this sample, this clonotype turned up a few times. V usage is TRBV4-1 and J usage is TRBJ2-3; 11 bases fit TRBD1. Germline lookup yields CDR1 MGHRA and CDR2 YSYEKL. V lost 0 bases and J lost 4; bases outside the gene matches: 12. The CDR3 consists of 19 residues. The CDR3 region is CASSQEGALGQGASDTQYF. The CDR3 bases are TGCGCCAGCAGCCAAGAAGGGGCTCTTGGACAGGGGGCCTCAGATACGCAGTATTTT.

This clonotype was counted ten times or more. The chain couples TRBV18 to TRBJ1-6; TRBD1 matches at 9 bases. The CDR3 has 16 amino acids. The germline CDR1 and CDR2 sequences are KGHSH and LQKENI. J gave up 8 bases and V 5 bases, and 10 bases lay outside the gene matches. CDR3 DNA: TGTGCCAGCTCAATGAACCGACAGGGGGGTGATTCACCCCTCCACTTT. Encoded protein: CASSMNRQGGDSPLHF.

CDR3 in amino acids: CASSWGGLRNEKLFF. CDR3 nucleotides: TGTGCCAGCAGCTGGGGGGGCTTACGTAATGAAAAACTGTTTTTT. The chain recombines TRBV7-2 with TRBJ1-4, with D possibly matching TRBD1 (6 bases). V shed 4 bases and J shed 4 bases, with 13 bases lying between them. The germline V gene encodes CDR1 SGHTA and CDR2 FQGNSA. This CDR3 comprises 15 residues.

The chain employs TRBV7-9 and TRBJ2-3; 7 bases map to TRBD2. The CDR3 length is 15 residues. Germline CDR1 reads SEHNR; CDR2 reads FQNEAQ (reference sequence). V trimming: 5 bases; J trimming: 2 bases; junction bases outside the gene matches: 7. The CDR3 sequence is CASSPRGTFTDTQYF. Written as DNA, the CDR3 is TGTGCCAGCAGCCCGCGGGGGACCTTCACAGATACGCAGTATTTT. The full variable domain, with the rest looked up from reference TRBV7-9 and TRBJ2-3, is DTGVSQNPRHKITKRGQNVTFRCDPISEHNRLYWYRQTLGQGPEFLTYFQNEAQLEKSRLLSDRFSAERPKGSFSTLEIQRTEQGDSAMYLCASSPRGTFTDTQYFGPGTRLTVL.

The rearrangement links TRBV6-2 or TRBV6-3 to TRBJ2-2; D gene unclear. Germline V gene lookup returns CDR1 MNHEY and CDR2 SVGEGT. Trimming removed 2 bases from V and 10 bases from J, with 8 bases in between. CDR3 size: 12 residues. The CDR3 bases are TGTGCCAGCAGTTACGTACTTCCGGAGCTGTTTTTT. This encodes CASSYVLPELFF.

The chain uses TRBV3-1 and TRBJ2-3, with TRBD2 identical over 12 bases. The CDR3 spans 15 residues. Per germline, CDR1 LGHDT and CDR2 YNNKEL (reference sequence). J was trimmed by 4 bases and V by 1 base; bases with no gene match: 0. The CDR3 DNA follows: TGTGCCAGCAGCCAAGGGACTAGCGGGGCAGATACGCAGTATTTT. Amino acids: CASSQGTSGADTQYF.

This clonotype came up many times. The chain recombines TRBV28 with TRBJ2-4; D is ambiguous. The V and J ends lost 6 bases and 2 bases respectively, with 17 bases between them. The CDR3 spans 16 residues. Germline CDR1 is MDHEN and CDR2 is SYDVKM. CDR3 amino acids: CASSYLNQETKNIQYF. The CDR3 DNA follows: TGTGCCAGCAGCTATCTAAACCAGGAGACCAAAAACATTCAGTACTTC.

V and J are TRBV29-1 and TRBJ2-7; 8 positions match TRBD2. From germline, CDR1 is SQVTM and CDR2 ANQGSEA. The CDR3 has 15 residues. V lost 4 bases to trimming and J lost 2 bases; unmatched junction nucleotides: 10. The CDR3 region is CSVASGRGVPYEQYF. As DNA, the CDR3 is TGCAGCGTTGCGTCGGGGCGGGGGGTCCCCTACGAGCAGTACTTC.

J is TRBJ1-2 and V is TRBV29-1, with TRBD1 matching 7 bases. Germline trimming cut 4 bases from V and 8 bases from J; bases unmatched to any gene: 7. The germline V gene encodes CDR1 SQVTM and CDR2 ANQGSEA. CDR3 length: 12 amino acids. The CDR3 loop reads CSVARQGGGYTF. The DNA of the CDR3 is TGCAGCGTTGCAAGACAGGGCGGCGGCTACACCTTC.

There are a few counts of this clonotype. The genes are TRBV5-1 and TRBJ2-1; tentatively, D is TRBD1 (6 bases). Trimming removed 2 bases from V and 5 bases from J, with 11 bases in between. This CDR3 region has 14 residues. Germline-derived CDR1 and CDR2 are SGHRS and YFSETQ. CDR3: CASSLQGSHNEQFF. CDR3 in DNA: TGCGCCAGCAGCTTACAGGGATCCCACAATGAGCAGTTCTTC.

This clonotype was seen at least ten times. The gene calls are TRBV7-6 and TRBJ1-1; D remains ambiguous. The CDR3 spans 15 residues. Germline CDR1 SGHVS, CDR2 FNYEAQ. V lost 5 bases to trimming and J lost 1 base, with 14 bases between them. CDR3 protein: CASSPPPYRNTEAFF. CDR3 nucleotide sequence: TGTGCCAGCAGCCCTCCACCGTACAGGAACACTGAAGCTTTCTTT.

The table lists this clonotype with many counts. The V and J genes are TRBV6-6 and TRBJ1-5; 7 nucleotides match TRBD1. This CDR3 comprises 16 residues. Germline lookup yields CDR1 MNHNY and CDR2 SVGAGI (reference sequence). V gave up 6 bases and J gave up 4 bases; unmatched junction bases: 12. CDR3 sequence (DNA): TGTGCCAGCAGACCAGACAGGGACGGAGGGAATCAGCCCCAGCATTTT. The encoded protein is CASRPDRDGGNQPQHF.

The chain is built from TRBV9 and TRBJ2-5; 8 bases map to TRBD1. The CDR3 spans 15 residues. Per the germline V gene, CDR1 is SGDLS and CDR2 is YYNGEE. J lost 0 bases, V lost 4 bases, and 5 bases had no gene match. CDR3 residues: CASSPRDRYQETQYF. As DNA, the CDR3 is TGTGCCAGCAGCCCCCGGGACAGGTACCAAGAGACCCAGTACTTC. The variable domain in full, completed from reference TRBV9 and TRBJ2-5, reads DSGVTQTPKHLITATGQRVTLRCSPRSGDLSVYWYQQSLDQGLQFLIQYYNGEERAKGNILERFSAQQFPDLHSELNLSSLELGDSALYFCASSPRDRYQETQYFGPGTRLLVL.

This clonotype was detected only a few times. The V gene is TRBV20-1, the J gene TRBJ2-4; 7 nucleotides agree with TRBD2. Losses at the gene ends were 7 bases for V and 1 base for J; bases not matched to a gene: 22. Germline V CDR1 and CDR2: DFQATT, SNEGSKA (reference sequence). The CDR3 is 19 residues long. CDR3 sequence reads: CSVSTGQAGNWWAKNIQYF. CDR3 bases: TGCAGTGTTAGCACTGGGCAAGCGGGGAACTGGTGGGCCAAAAACATTCAGTACTTC.

In its sample, this clonotype was seen a few times. This sequence joins TRBV5-1 and TRBJ2-7; 8 nucleotides line up with TRBD2. J lost 5 bases, V lost 4 bases, and 8 bases had no gene match. Germline-derived CDR1 and CDR2 are SGHRS and YFSETQ. The CDR3 runs 14 residues. The CDR3 DNA reads as TGCGCCAGCAGCCTATTAACGGGAGGGGACGAGCAGTACTTC. Its protein product is CASSLLTGGDEQYF.

The chain has TRBV2 and TRBJ1-5; D is unresolved. This CDR3 comprises 14 residues. CDR1 SNHLY and CDR2 FYNNEI come from the germline V gene. V lost 6 bases to trimming and J lost 3 bases, with 12 bases between them. The CDR3, as DNA: TGTGCCAGCAGCCCGGCGGGGTTCAATCAGCCCCAGCATTTT. Encoded protein: CASSPAGFNQPQHF.

In this sample, this clonotype turned up a few times. The chain employs TRBV6-5 and TRBJ1-2; the match to TRBD1 covers 7 bases. V gave up 2 bases and J gave up 4 bases; unmatched junction bases: 19. Germline V lookup: CDR1 MNHEY, CDR2 SVGAGI. The CDR3 is 19 residues long. DNA of the CDR3: TGTGCCAGCAGTTACGGTCCTTTTCAGACAGGGCAGAATTTCTATGGCTACACCTTC. The encoded protein is CASSYGPFQTGQNFYGYTF.

This clonotype was counted at least ten times. The chain has TRBV7-2 and TRBJ2-7, with D perhaps TRBD2 (5 bases). The V end was cut by 2 bases, the J end by 3 bases, with 14 bases between. Germline V gene lookup returns CDR1 SGHTA and CDR2 FQGNSA. This CDR3 comprises 15 residues. Here the CDR3 DNA reads TGTGCCAGCAGCTTATCTGGTCTAGCTAGCTACGAGCAGTACGTC. Its protein product is CASSLSGLASYEQYV.

There are a few counts of this clonotype. V is TRBV7-9 and J is TRBJ2-5, with D uncertain. The germline V gene encodes CDR1 SEHNR and CDR2 FQNEAQ (reference sequence). The CDR3 has 13 residues. Trimming removed 2 bases at V and 4 bases at J, with 8 bases between. The CDR3 sequence is CASSLRSAETQYF. In DNA form, the CDR3 reads TGTGCCAGCAGCTTACGAAGTGCAGAGACCCAGTACTTC.

This clonotype was counted many times. The chain recombines TRBV7-6 with TRBJ1-1, with D uncertain. CDR3 size: 14 residues. Trimming cost V 3 bases and J 0 bases, with 8 bases left between them. Germline loops: CDR1 SGHVS, CDR2 FNYEAQ. CDR3: CASSLARMNTEAFF. DNA of the CDR3: TGTGCCAGCAGCTTGGCACGGATGAACACTGAAGCTTTCTTT.